This T cell receptor (beta chain) emerged from a study of blood T cells in healthy people across ages (dated by TCRdb to between 2014 and 2017). Study-wide context: In model experiments, template switching captured about one uniquely barcoded TCR beta cDNA molecule for every two T cells. The donors were split into four age groups: young (average 16 years), middle-aged (roughly 39), aged (62) and long-lived (approximately 89). To avoid experimental bias, donors of different ages were distributed randomly across sequencing lanes. For two donors (one aged 18 to 30 and one aged 80 or older), the study analyzed two additional independent replicas of 1 million unique cDNA reads from the same blood draw. Age-related changes in TCR beta repertoire diversity were measured in the study by deep sequencing normalized with unique cDNA molecular identifiers. Overall study results and their limits: Because profiling used bulk unsorted PBMCs, naive and antigen-experienced compartments could not be compared conclusively. Because the CMV infection status of the donors was unknown, age-related changes in expanded clonotypes may potentially have been confounded. A strong correlation was found between observed TCR beta diversity and the percentage of naive T cells measured by flow cytometry. As age increased, observed TCR beta diversity per million T cells dropped in a roughly linear way, and a significant reduction was already evident by age 40. Estimates of total diversity based on one million sequenced T cells were considered lower bounds and underestimates. Compared with the aged group, the long-lived group had more naive CD4+ T cells, fewer expanded clones and increased TCR diversity, a pattern suggesting age selection.

About this clonotype itself: The antigen it binds to is not known. It has no much larger one-base neighbor in the sample; base qualities were not kept.

The roughly 42 donors, aged about 6 to 90 years, were systemically healthy Caucasian individuals from Russia. Each donor gave approximately 9.3 milliliters of peripheral blood, collected into EDTA-treated Vacutainer tubes. Ficoll-Paque density-gradient centrifugation was used to isolate PBMCs, with at least 7 million obtained per sample. Total RNA, at least 5 micrograms per sample, was extracted from PBMCs with Trizol reagent. For every donor, flow cytometry on a PBMC aliquot measured the percentage of naive CD45RAhigh/CD27high T cells. The method was 5' RACE. The sample was run on an Illumina HiSeq 2500. A second roughly 7 to 12 cycle PCR used a sample-barcoded 5' primer and a J-beta primer mix. Each TCR beta cDNA molecule received a unique molecular identifier from a template-switch 5' adaptor carrying 12 random nucleotides. Each sample yielded at least 3 million CDR3-containing paired-end reads. First-strand cDNA synthesis was performed from all RNA using the Mint cDNA synthesis kit, with priming by a TRBC-specific oligonucleotide. After uracil-DNA glycosylase treatment, a first 18-cycle PCR used universal primers M1SS and BC2_uni_R on all cDNA. In the authors' own workflow: Each sample was normalized by randomly selecting 1 million high-quality reads, each carrying a distinct molecular identifier. Instead of being binned into consensus sequences, reads that shared molecular identifiers were thrown out. MiTCR, with a Q25 quality threshold and the strictest error-elimination algorithm, was used for CDR3 identification, clonotype clustering and error correction. Lower-bound total TCR beta diversity was estimated with a nonparametric unseen species model using Euler transformation. TCRdb's own reprocessing of the public reads used fastp at Q25 and MiXCR and kept productive beta chains. Rows are combined by CDR3 protein, so each entry shows the most common genes and DNA. None of the V and J calls come from the authors' own analysis; TCRdb made them. Here the sample has about 730,000 distinct CDR3 sequences; around 40% occur a single time. Of the sample, 20% falls within the top ten clones.

V and J lose 3 bases and 5 bases, and a span of 13 bases separates them. Per the germline V gene (reference sequence), GTSNPN is the CDR1 and SVGIG is the CDR2. The CDR3 starts with the cysteine, ends with the phenylalanine, and has 13 residues. The CDR3 DNA has 39 bases and is translated from base 1. The receptor was isolated from a woman aged 55-70 years in good health. The chain links TRBV30 with TRBJ2-5, with the D segment identity uncertain. What was sequenced was blood. The CDR3 corresponds to CAWSGRALETQYF. Read as DNA, the sequence is TGTGCCTGGAGCGGCCGGGCCTTGGAGACCCAGTACTTC.